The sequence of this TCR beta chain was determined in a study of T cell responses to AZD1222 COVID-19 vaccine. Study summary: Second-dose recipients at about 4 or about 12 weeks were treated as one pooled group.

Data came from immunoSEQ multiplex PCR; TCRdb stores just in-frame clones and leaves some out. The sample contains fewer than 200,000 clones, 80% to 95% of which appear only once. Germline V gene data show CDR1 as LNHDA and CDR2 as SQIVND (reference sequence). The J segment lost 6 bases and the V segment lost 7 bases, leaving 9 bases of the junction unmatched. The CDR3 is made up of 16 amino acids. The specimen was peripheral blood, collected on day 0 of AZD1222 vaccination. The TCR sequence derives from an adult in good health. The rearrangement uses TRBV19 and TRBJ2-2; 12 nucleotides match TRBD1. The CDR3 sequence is CASTRDRGLSAGELFF. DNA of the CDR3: TGTGCCAGTACCCGGGACAGGGGGCTTTCGGCCGGGGAGCTGTTTTTT.